These T cell receptor beta chains were read from a single sample in a study of blood T cell repertoires in COVID-19. Produced via immunoSEQ multiplex PCR; TCRdb's table is partial and in-frame only. The sample contains 200,000 to 300,000 clones, roughly 80% of which appear only once. The source material was peripheral blood. The receptors come from a woman aged 18-30 years with acute or convalescent COVID-19. CDR3s include the opening cysteine and the closing phenylalanine or tryptophan. The D gene is left open where the match is weak. Expanded clones are given a class, and other clones once, few, many or no size at all.

NA 15 TRBJ1-4 TRBD1 TRBV7-9 TGTGCCAGCAAATTTGGGACAGGGCCTAATGAAAAACTGTTTTTT CASKFGTGPNEKLFF
few 15 TRBJ1-5 TRBD1 TRBV5-1 TGCGCCAGCAGCTTAATGACAGGGGATAATCAGCCCCAGCATTTT CASSLMTGDNQPQHF
few 16 TRBJ1-3 TRBD1 TRBV5-1 TGCGCCAGCAGCCCCTCCGCAGGGGGAAATGGAAACACCATATATTTT CASSPSAGGNGNTIYF
NA 15 TRBJ1-1 NA TRBV18 TGTGCCAGCTCACCTCACAGGGCTGGGGACACTGAAGCTTTCTTT CASSPHRAGDTEAFF
NA 15 TRBJ2-7 TRBD1 TRBV7-9 TGTGCCAGTACTACCGGGACAGGGAACTCCTACGAGCAGTACTTC CASTTGTGNSYEQYF
NA 17 TRBJ2-6 NA TRBV19 TGTGCCAGTAGTATAGATCCCCCGGGAGTGGGGGCCAACGTCCTGACTTTC CASSIDPPGVGANVLTF
NA 14 TRBJ2-5 NA TRBV27 TGTGCCAGCAGTTTAGCGGGGGCCGGGGAGACCCAGTACTTC CASSLAGAGETQYF
once 11 TRBJ2-7 NA TRBV12-3/TRBV12-4 TGTGCCAGCAGGGAGTCCTACGAGCAGTACTTC CASRESYEQYF
once 15 TRBJ2-1 NA TRBV2 TGTGCCAGCAGGGACCTAGGGAGGGGGTACAATGAGCAGTTCTTC CASRDLGRGYNEQFF
few 15 TRBJ2-3 TRBD2 TRBV4-3 TGCGCCAGCAGCCAAGAAAGCGGGGGGGGCGATACGCAGTATTTT CASSQESGGGDTQYF
few 14 TRBJ1-5 NA TRBV7-2 TGTGCCAGCAGCTTAGCGGGCCGGGGGGAGCCCCAGCATTTT CASSLAGRGEPQHF
NA 16 TRBJ2-7 TRBD2 TRBV11-2 TGTGCCAGCAGCTTAGATCTGAGCGGGACCTCATACGAGCAGTACTTC CASSLDLSGTSYEQYF
few 15 TRBJ1-3 NA TRBV28 TGTGCCAGCAGCCGGGCGCAGGGGCCTGGAAACACCATATATTTT CASSRAQGPGNTIYF
once 18 TRBJ1-4 TRBD1 TRBV25-1 TGTGCCAGCAGTGGGGACAGGGGGTCCTTTGCAACTAATGAAAAACTGTTTTTT CASSGDRGSFATNEKLFF
NA 14 TRBJ1-4 NA TRBV6-6 TGTGCCAGCAGGTACGGGACTCCGAATGAAAAACTGTTTTTT CASRYGTPNEKLFF
NA 15 TRBJ2-1 TRBD1 TRBV19 TGTGCCAGTAGTCCTACAGGGGGCAATGGCAATGAGCAGTTCTTC CASSPTGGNGNEQFF
once 17 TRBJ2-2 NA TRBV7-8 TGTGCCAGCAGCCCCCCTGGGGTGGGAGCGAACACCGGGGAGCTGTTTTTT CASSPPGVGANTGELFF
NA 12 TRBJ1-5 NA TRBV2 TGTGCCAGCAGTATACAGGATCAGCCCCAGCATTTT CASSIQDQPQHF
NA 14 TRBJ2-7 NA TRBV7-2 TGTGCCAGCAGGGACCCGGGCCGGACGGGAGAAAAGTACTTC CASRDPGRTGEKYF
NA 14 TRBJ2-5 NA TRBV13 TGTGCCAGCAGCGAAAACAGGTACCAAGAGACCCAGTACTTC CASSENRYQETQYF
NA 16 TRBJ1-1 NA TRBV11-1 TGTGCCAGCAGCCAGGGCCCCCGGACACTGAACACTGAAGCTTTCTTT CASSQGPRTLNTEAFF
NA 13 TRBJ1-2 NA TRBV15 TGTGCCACCAGCAGAGGCGGTAACTATGGCTACACCTTC CATSRGGNYGYTF
NA 13 TRBJ1-2 NA TRBV5-8 TGTGCCAGCAGCTTTCTGAGAGGACTGGGCTACACCTTC CASSFLRGLGYTF
NA 16 TRBJ1-2 NA TRBV6-6 TGTGCCAGCAGTTACCGCGACACCGGGACAAACTATGGCTACACCTTC CASSYRDTGTNYGYTF
once 16 TRBJ2-7 TRBD1 TRBV5-6 TGTGCCAGCAGCTTGGGGACAGGGGTTGGAATCTACGAGCAGTACTTC CASSLGTGVGIYEQYF
once 14 TRBJ2-1 NA TRBV24-1 TGTGCCACCGGATCCGCGGGGTCGAGAAATGAGCAGTTCTTC CATGSAGSRNEQFF
NA 17 TRBJ2-7 TRBD1 TRBV7-2 TGTGCCAGCAGCTTAGAAGGGGGCTGGGGAATAAACTACGAGCAGTACTTC CASSLEGGWGINYEQYF
once 23 TRBJ2-1 NA TRBV10-2 TGCGCCAGCAGGATCTCAGCCGAACGACAGGTCCTAGCCGAATCATTCCATATCGATGAGCAGTTCTTC CASRISAERQVLAESFHIDEQFF
NA 16 TRBJ1-4 TRBD1 TRBV7-9 TGTGCCAGCAGCTTATCCACAGGGGACTCTAATGAAAAACTGTTTTTT CASSLSTGDSNEKLFF
few 14 TRBJ2-1 NA TRBV2 TGTGCCAGCAGTGAAGCGCTTCCGGGGGATGAGCAGTTCTTC CASSEALPGDEQFF
once 15 TRBJ1-5 TRBD1 TRBV6-1 TGTGCCAGCAGTGATGGACAGGGGGCCAACCAGCCCCAGCATTTT CASSDGQGANQPQHF
NA 13 TRBJ2-1 NA TRBV29-1 TGCAGCGTACGGGATCTAGCATCCAATGAGCAGTTCTTC CSVRDLASNEQFF
NA 12 TRBJ2-7 NA TRBV5-1 TGCGCCAGCAGCTTGGTTCTAGGCGAGCAGTACTTC CASSLVLGEQYF
few 14 TRBJ1-3 NA TRBV24-1 TGTGCCACCAGTGATGCTGCAGGCGGGGGCACCATATATTTT CATSDAAGGGTIYF
NA 14 TRBJ2-3 TRBD2 TRBV30 TGTGCCCGAACTAGCGGGAGTGTCCCAGATACGCAGTATTTT CARTSGSVPDTQYF
NA 14 TRBJ2-5 TRBD2 TRBV30 TGTGCCTGGAGTGTAAGACTAGCGGAAGAGACCCAGTACTTC CAWSVRLAEETQYF
NA 15 TRBJ1-5 TRBD1 TRBV5-1 TGCGCCAGCAGCCAAGGAGGGACAGGGAATCAGCCCCAGCATTTT CASSQGGTGNQPQHF
NA 12 TRBJ1-2 NA TRBV6-6 TGTGCCAGCAGTTCTAACGAGAATGGCTACACCTTC CASSSNENGYTF
NA 17 TRBJ2-3 TRBD2 TRBV7-2 TGTGCCAGCAGCTTAGTGGCAGCGGGAGCGGGCACAGATACGCAGTATTTT CASSLVAAGAGTDTQYF
few 15 TRBJ1-5 NA TRBV6-5 TGTGCCAGCAGCCCCGCGGGCGCTAGCAATCAGCCCCAGCATTTT CASSPAGASNQPQHF
few 14 TRBJ1-2 NA TRBV9 TGTGCCAGCAGCGTAGGTCAGTCTAACTATGGCTACACCTTC CASSVGQSNYGYTF
NA 13 TRBJ2-1 NA TRBV7-3 TGTGCCAGCAGCGGAGGCTCCTACAATGAGCAGTTCTTC CASSGGSYNEQFF
NA 16 TRBJ1-1 NA TRBV28 TGTGCCAGCAGTTCGACAGGTCGCAAAGGGAACACTGAAGCTTTCTTT CASSSTGRKGNTEAFF
NA 16 TRBJ2-3 NA TRBV27 TGTGCCAGCAGCCCAAGCCGGGGAGAGGTCACAGATACGCAGTATTTT CASSPSRGEVTDTQYF
NA 18 TRBJ2-4 NA TRBV19 TGTGCCAGTAGTATTGGAGGGCCTACAAACGTAGCCAAAAACATTCAGTACTTC CASSIGGPTNVAKNIQYF
NA 15 TRBJ2-5 NA TRBV6-2/TRBV6-3 TGTGCCAGCAGTTATTTCGGACTGCCCCAAGAGACCCAGTACTTC CASSYFGLPQETQYF
once 16 TRBJ2-3 TRBD2 TRBV9 TGTGCCAGCAGCGTAGGCACTAGCGGGACCACAGATACGCAGTATTTT CASSVGTSGTTDTQYF
NA 17 TRBJ2-1 TRBD2 TRBV7-9 TGTGCCAGCAGCTTAGGGACAACTAGCGGGAATGACAATGAGCAGTTCTTC CASSLGTTSGNDNEQFF
NA 15 TRBJ1-5 NA TRBV6-1 TGTGCCAGCAGCTACCAGCAGGAGGAAGGACAGCCCCAGCATTTT CASSYQQEEGQPQHF
NA 14 TRBJ1-1 NA TRBV5-4 TGTGCCAGCAGCCCCCGCGGGCTGAACACTGAAGCTTTCTTT CASSPRGLNTEAFF